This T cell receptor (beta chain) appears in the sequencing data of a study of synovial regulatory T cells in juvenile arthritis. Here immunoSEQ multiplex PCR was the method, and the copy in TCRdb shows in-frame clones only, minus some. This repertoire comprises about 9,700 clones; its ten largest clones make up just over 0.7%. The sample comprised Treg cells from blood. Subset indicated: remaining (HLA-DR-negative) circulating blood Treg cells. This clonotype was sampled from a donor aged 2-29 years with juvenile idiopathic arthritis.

The CDR3 is CASAMGSNEKLFF. This chain uses TRBV10-2 with TRBJ1-4. The CDR3 spans 13 residues. DNA is not recorded here. Germline V lookup: CDR1 WSHSY, CDR2 SAAADI.